The rows below give T cell receptor beta chains drawn from one sample of a study of blood T cell repertoires in COVID-19. The repertoire was sequenced with immunoSEQ multiplex PCR; TCRdb's copy has only in-frame clones and lacks some. The sample lists 60,000 to 75,000 clones; over 75% were seen once. What was sequenced was peripheral blood. Receptors were obtained from a human donor in a cohort sampled during active COVID-19. The CDR3 runs from the conserved cysteine through the conserved F or W. The D gene is left open where the match is weak. Size tells how often a clone was seen (once, few, many) or the class of an expanded clone, and some rows leave it out.

>-|TRBV7-2|TRBD2|TRBJ2-5
CASSHAGGTETQYF
TGTGCCAGCAGCCACGCCGGGGGGACAGAGACCCAGTACTTC
>-|TRBV20-1|TRBD1|TRBJ2-5
CSAGAGGRETQYF
TGCAGTGCTGGTGCAGGGGGCCGGGAGACCCAGTACTTC
>-|TRBV5-4|TRBD1|TRBJ2-1
CASSLRDSLPDEQFF
TGTGCCAGCAGCTTACGGGACAGCCTTCCCGATGAGCAGTTCTTC
>-|TRBV5-6|-|TRBJ2-1
CASSSENNEQFF
TGTGCCAGCAGCTCAGAAAACAATGAGCAGTTCTTC
>-|TRBV6-1|-|TRBJ1-1
CASSEVWSGTEAFF
TGTGCCAGCAGTGAAGTATGGTCGGGCACTGAAGCTTTCTTT
>-|TRBV4-2|TRBD1|TRBJ2-7
CASSLAITGGGTYEQYF
TGTGCCAGCAGCCTAGCGATCACAGGGGGCGGAACCTACGAGCAGTACTTC
>-|TRBV5-4|TRBD2|TRBJ2-7
CASSYRGVGGANYEQYF
TGTGCCAGCAGCTACAGAGGGGTCGGGGGGGCGAACTACGAGCAGTACTTC
>once|TRBV19|-|TRBJ1-1
CASSFLSEAFF
TGTGCCAGTAGTTTCCTTTCTGAAGCTTTCTTT
>once|TRBV2|TRBD1|TRBJ1-6
CASSPGTANSPLHF
TGTGCCAGCAGCCCCGGGACAGCAAATTCACCCCTCCACTTT
>-|TRBV28|-|TRBJ1-6
CASSFGGYNSPLHF
TGTGCCAGCAGTTTCGGGGGATATAATTCACCCCTCCACTTT
>-|TRBV5-4|TRBD2|TRBJ2-5
CASSWTSVGETQYF
TGTGCCAGCAGCTGGACTAGCGTCGGGGAGACCCAGTACTTC
>-|TRBV6-6|-|TRBJ2-1
CASGLGVANEQFF
TGTGCCAGCGGCCTCGGAGTGGCCAATGAGCAGTTCTTC
>-|TRBV28|TRBD1|TRBJ2-1
CASSLARTGGNEQFF
TGTGCCAGCAGTTTAGCCCGGACAGGGGGCAATGAGCAGTTCTTC
>-|TRBV6-5|-|TRBJ2-3
CARLTDTQYF
TGTGCCAGACTCACAGATACGCAGTATTTT
>-|TRBV2|-|TRBJ1-2
CASRPDRYYGYTF
TGTGCCAGCAGACCTGACAGATACTATGGCTACACCTTC
>-|TRBV27|TRBD1|TRBJ1-2
CASSLKTQTGVNGYTF
TGTGCCAGCAGTTTAAAAACCCAGACAGGGGTGAATGGCTACACCTTC
>-|TRBV7-9|-|TRBJ2-1
CASSLSLSYNEQFF
TGTGCCAGCAGCCTGTCCCTCTCCTACAATGAGCAGTTCTTC
>-|TRBV19|-|TRBJ2-1
CASSIQVYNEQFF
TGTGCCAGTAGTATTCAGGTTTACAATGAGCAGTTCTTC
>-|TRBV5-4|-|TRBJ2-4
CASSSDREALNIQYF
TGTGCCAGCAGTTCAGACAGGGAGGCGTTAAACATTCAGTACTTC
>-|TRBV3-1/TRBV3-2|TRBD2|TRBJ2-7
CASSRGTSGRTTYEQYF
TGTGCCAGCAGCCGAGGGACTAGCGGGAGGACCACCTACGAGCAGTACTTC
>-|TRBV24-1|TRBD2|TRBJ2-5
CATSVSAGEETQYF
TGTGCCACCAGTGTGTCTGCGGGAGAGGAGACCCAGTACTTC
>-|TRBV9|-|TRBJ2-5
CASSSLGGGKETQYF
TGTGCCAGCAGCTCTCTGGGGGGTGGTAAAGAGACCCAGTACTTC
>-|TRBV6-5|TRBD1|TRBJ2-1
CASRGTGYNEQFF
TGTGCCAGCAGGGGGACAGGCTACAATGAGCAGTTCTTC
>-|TRBV6-1|-|TRBJ2-7
CASSEAEEVEGDYEQYF
TGTGCCAGCAGTGAAGCCGAAGAAGTCGAGGGAGACTACGAGCAGTACTTC
>-|TRBV7-6|TRBD2|TRBJ2-3
CASSTGLASTDTQYF
TGTGCCAGCAGCACGGGACTAGCCTCTACAGATACGCAGTATTTT
>-|TRBV7-9|-|TRBJ1-1
CASSTLLGALDTEAFF
TGTGCCAGCAGCACCTTGTTGGGGGCGCTGGACACTGAAGCTTTCTTT
>-|TRBV12-3/TRBV12-4|-|TRBJ1-2
CASSFPGFGYTF
TGTGCCAGCAGTTTCCCGGGATTTGGCTACACCTTC
>once|TRBV7-2|TRBD1|TRBJ1-2
CASSYDRDGGYTF
TGTGCCAGCAGTTATGACAGGGACGGTGGCTACACCTTC
>-|TRBV7-9|-|TRBJ1-3
CASSLALHLRRDSGNTIYF
TGTGCCAGCAGCTTAGCGCTCCATCTTCGTCGGGACTCTGGAAACACCATATATTTT
>-|TRBV19|TRBD1|TRBJ2-7
CASSPGTGSYEQYF
TGTGCCAGTAGTCCTGGGACAGGGTCCTACGAGCAGTACTTC
>-|TRBV24-1|-|TRBJ1-1
CATSAGGNTEAFF
TGTGCCACCAGTGCCGGGGGGAACACTGAAGCTTTCTTT
>-|TRBV4-3|TRBD1|TRBJ1-2
CASSPNLGQGYGYTF
TGCGCCAGCAGCCCTAACCTTGGACAGGGCTATGGCTACACCTTC
>once|TRBV4-3|TRBD1|TRBJ1-2
CASSPLNRGFNGYTF
TGCGCCAGCAGCCCGTTAAACAGGGGATTCAATGGCTACACCTTC
>-|TRBV3-1/TRBV3-2|TRBD2|TRBJ2-5
CASSQDWGLAGDGETQYF
TGTGCCAGCAGCCAAGATTGGGGACTAGCGGGGGATGGAGAGACCCAGTACTTC
>-|TRBV14|-|TRBJ2-3
CASSHFPRGWSTDTQYF
TGTGCCAGCAGCCACTTCCCCAGGGGTTGGAGCACAGATACGCAGTATTTT
>-|TRBV30|-|TRBJ2-3
CAWSTGTQSTDTQYF
TGTGCCTGGAGTACCGGGACTCAAAGCACAGATACGCAGTATTTT
>once|TRBV5-4|TRBD1|TRBJ1-6
CASSLGQNYNSPLHF
TGTGCCAGCAGCCTGGGACAGAACTATAATTCACCCCTCCACTTT
>-|TRBV19|-|TRBJ1-1
CASSMTGELNTEAFF
TGTGCCAGTAGCATGACGGGGGAATTGAACACTGAAGCTTTCTTT
>-|TRBV27|TRBD1|TRBJ2-7
CASSPLGQGDYEQYF
TGTGCCAGCAGTCCCCTGGGACAGGGGGACTACGAGCAGTACTTC
>-|TRBV29-1|TRBD2|TRBJ2-7
CSVLSGGIYEQYF
TGCAGCGTCCTCAGCGGGGGGATCTACGAGCAGTACTTC
>-|TRBV5-1|-|TRBJ2-7
CASSLGQIYEQYF
TGCGCCAGCAGCTTGGGACAGATCTACGAGCAGTACTTC
>-|TRBV19|TRBD2|TRBJ2-1
CASSTPPSGTSPNEQFF
TGTGCCAGTAGTACCCCCCCCAGCGGGACCTCTCCCAATGAGCAGTTCTTC
>once|TRBV7-2|TRBD2|TRBJ2-3
CASSSTSGSSDTQYF
TGTGCCAGCAGCAGCACTAGCGGGAGCTCAGATACGCAGTATTTT
>-|TRBV6-5|-|TRBJ2-7
CASSYSSRGSYEQYF
TGTGCCAGCAGTTACTCATCCAGGGGATCCTACGAGCAGTACTTC
>-|TRBV4-2|TRBD2|TRBJ2-1
CASSPGLAGGGSFYSSYNEQFF
TGTGCCAGCAGCCCGGGACTAGCGGGGGGGGGATCGTTTTATAGCTCCTACAATGAGCAGTTCTTC
>few|TRBV27|-|TRBJ1-6
CASPSIGRRTPMSTPLHF
TGTGCCAGTCCCTCGATCGGGAGACGCACGCCTATGTCGACACCCCTCCACTTT
>few|TRBV5-4|TRBD2|TRBJ2-7
CASSLLLAGHYEQYF
TGTGCCAGCAGCTTGTTATTAGCGGGCCACTACGAGCAGTACTTC
>-|TRBV24-1|-|TRBJ2-5
CATSDRGRETQYF
TGTGCCACCAGTGATCGGGGTCGTGAGACCCAGTACTTC
>-|TRBV2|TRBD2|TRBJ2-1
CANRDYYYNEQFF
TGTGCCAACCGGGACTATTACTACAATGAGCAGTTCTTC
>-|TRBV5-8|TRBD1|TRBJ1-2
CASSPKTGIGYTF
TGTGCCAGCAGCCCGAAGACAGGGATTGGCTACACCTTC
>-|TRBV28|-|TRBJ2-5
CASSYLILEETQYF
TGTGCCAGCAGTTATCTAATTCTTGAAGAGACCCAGTACTTC
>-|TRBV27|-|TRBJ2-7
CASSLAGPSSYEQYF
TGTGCCAGCAGTTTGGCGGGCCCCAGCTCCTACGAGCAGTACTTC